This TCR beta chain was retrieved from a study of cytomegalovirus exposure and HLA in healthy donors. This clone has a handful of counts. Its target is not known. Germline CDR1 is KGHSH and CDR2 is LQKENI. The CDR3 contains 16 residues. V lost 1 base and J lost 1; bases outside the gene matches: 4. In the PCR, 60 Vbeta and 13 Jbeta primers were used. In the original workflow: An analysis performed later counted 75 million to 80 million unique TCR beta chains (approximately 12 million of them shared). Clones were read by immunoSEQ multiplex PCR, and TCRdb kept only the in-frame ones, dropping some. V and J calls and clone size are those listed in that table; D and trimming were worked out from the DNA. The sample shows approximately 190,000 clones, around 86% of them seen only once. General study points: With DRB1 most and HLA-C fewest, TCR association rates differed between HLA loci in a later analysis. An analysis that was carried out later associated 15,000 to 20,000 TCR beta sequences with HLA alleles at 0.05 false discovery rate. The authors listed 164 TCR beta chains as cytomegalovirus-associated.

Input material: PBMCs. The chain uses TRBV18 and TRBJ1-5; TRBD1 matches at 7 bases. This receptor was obtained from a man between 25 and 39 years old in good health and CMV-seronegative. The CDR3 protein is CASSPQGARSNQPQHF. The CDR3 DNA reads TGTGCCAGCTCACCACAGGGGGCCCGAAGCAATCAGCCCCAGCATTTT.